One sample yielded the 23 T cell receptor beta chains listed below, sequenced in a study of response to subunit inactivated influenza vaccine. TCRdb recomputed calls from the RT-PCR reads with MiXCR, one row per CDR3 protein. Counted here are hundreds of thousands of distinct CDR3 sequences, 15% to 18% occurring once; the ten biggest clones make up around 10%. This specimen was PBMCs from blood, taken 11 to 12 days after vaccination. The receptors stem from a man aged 50 or older who received an inactivated influenza vaccine.

The chain combines TRBV4-2 with TRBJ2-5; 8 bases agree with TRBD1. The V gene's germline CDR1 is LGHNA and CDR2 YNFKEQ. The CDR3 sequence is 15 residues long. V shed 0 bases, J shed 5 bases, and the junction held 5 bases outside the gene matches. This chain's CDR3 is CASSQEGNRGETQYF. As DNA, the CDR3 is TGTGCCAGCAGCCAAGAGGGGAACAGGGGGGAGACCCAGTACTTC.

The rearrangement links TRBV12-3 or TRBV12-4 to TRBJ2-3; 7 bases align to TRBD1. The CDR3 runs 16 residues. V lost 3 bases and J lost 4; bases outside the gene matches: 10. The CDR3 bases are TGTGCCAGCAGTTTGCGAGGGGGCCATGACTCAGATACGCAGTATTTT. Encoded protein: CASSLRGGHDSDTQYF.

In this sample, this clonotype turned up a few times. V is TRBV20-1 and J is TRBJ2-3, with TRBD2 matching over 13 bases. The length of the CDR3 is 15 residues. Trimming removed 4 bases from V and 0 bases from J; junction bases left unmatched: 1. CDR1 and CDR2 (germline): DFQATT, SNEGSKA (reference sequence). In nucleotides, the CDR3 is TGCAGTGCTAAGGGACTAGCGGGGAGCACAGATACGCAGTATTTT. It specifies CSAKGLAGSTDTQYF.

This clonotype was counted only a few times. CDR3 sequence reads: CSYRQTLNQPQHF. The DNA of the CDR3 is TGCAGTTACCGACAGACCCTCAATCAGCCCCAGCATTTT. The gene calls are TRBV20-1 and TRBJ1-5; tentatively, D is TRBD1 (5 bases). Germline loops: CDR1 DFQATT, CDR2 SNEGSKA (reference sequence). V lost 8 bases to trimming and J lost 3 bases, with 14 bases between them. The CDR3 is 13 amino acids.

The chain recombines TRBV6-1 with TRBJ1-1, with a weak D call TRBD1 (6 bases). With 2 bases removed from V and 2 bases from J, the gap between germline ends came to 12 bases. Per germline, CDR1 MNHNS and CDR2 SASEGT. The CDR3 loop spans 15 amino acids. Here the CDR3 DNA reads TGTGCCAGCAGTGAATTGCCAGGGACAAACACTGAAGCTTTCTTT. This sequence encodes CASSELPGTNTEAFF.

The J gene is TRBJ2-7, the V gene TRBV20-1; 9 bases line up with TRBD2. The trim removed 5 bases at V and 6 bases at J, leaving 8 bases unmatched. Per the germline V gene, CDR1 is DFQATT and CDR2 is SNEGSKA (reference sequence). The CDR3 is 13 amino acids. The CDR3 nucleotides read TGCAGTGCTGGGATAGCGGGAGCGCCCGAGCAGTACTTC. Encoded protein: CSAGIAGAPEQYF.

The J gene is TRBJ1-1, the V gene TRBV9; TRBD1 might be the D (5 bases). The CDR3 runs to 14 residues. V lost 2 bases, J lost 4 bases, and 12 bases lay in between. CDR1 is SGDLS and CDR2 is YYNGEE in the germline V gene. In DNA form, the CDR3 reads TGTGCCAGCAGCGTCGGTACAGGTATCACTGAAGCTTTCTTT. It yields the protein CASSVGTGITEAFF.

This clonotype occurred a few times. The V gene is TRBV7-9, the J gene TRBJ1-3; tentatively, D is TRBD1 (6 bases). This CDR3 spans 16 amino acids. The V and J ends lost 0 bases and 2 bases respectively, with 11 bases between them. Looked up from germline, CDR1 is SEHNR and CDR2 is FQNEAQ (reference sequence). The DNA for the CDR3 is TGTGCCAGCAGCTTAGCCCCGGCAGGGGCTGGAAACACCATATATTTT. Protein sequence: CASSLAPAGAGNTIYF.

The chain combines TRBV7-6 with TRBJ2-3, with 10 bases lining up with TRBD2. CDR3 length equals 20 residues. The germline V gene encodes CDR1 SGHVS and CDR2 FNYEAQ. V was clipped by 2 bases and J by 0 bases; unmatched bases: 14. For the CDR3, the DNA is TGTGCCAGCAGCTTAAGACAGCGGGGGGGCCGACCTTCAAGCACAGATACGCAGTATTTT. This translates into CASSLRQRGGRPSSTDTQYF.

This clonotype was recorded a few times. The chain recombines TRBV20-1 with TRBJ2-3; the match to TRBD2 covers 9 bases. The ends lost 1 base at V and 4 bases at J; junction bases unmatched: 3. This CDR3 is built from 14 residues. CDR1 is DFQATT and CDR2 is SNEGSKA in the germline V gene (reference sequence). This chain's CDR3 is CSARVAGASDTQYF. The DNA for the CDR3 is TGCAGTGCTAGAGTAGCGGGGGCCTCAGATACGCAGTATTTT.

The V and J genes are TRBV6-1 and TRBJ1-5, with D perhaps matching TRBD1 (5 bases). V lost 6 bases, J lost 6 bases, and 15 bases lay in between. CDR3 size: 14 residues. CDR1 is MNHNS and CDR2 is SASEGT in the germline V gene. CDR3 sequence: CASRSGGLGQPQHF. The CDR3 DNA is TGTGCCAGCAGGTCGGGGGGGTTAGGTCAGCCCCAGCATTTT.

This clonotype has only a few counts. V usage is TRBV4-2 and J usage is TRBJ2-2; 10 bases line up with TRBD2. Germline CDR1 and CDR2: LGHNA and YNFKEQ. The CDR3 has 16 amino acids. Trimming took 3 bases from V and 5 from J; bases not matched to a gene: 6. The CDR3 loop is CASSQELAGKTGELFF. CDR3 DNA sequence: TGTGCCAGCAGCCAGGAACTAGCGGGAAAGACCGGGGAGCTGTTTTTT.

This chain links TRBV6-5 with TRBJ1-4; 7 positions match TRBD1. J was trimmed by 8 bases and V by 4 bases; bases with no gene match: 13. The CDR3 runs 16 residues. Germline values: CDR1 MNHEY, CDR2 SVGAGI. CDR3 coding DNA: TGTGCCAGCAGTTTCCCACCTGGACAGGATCAGGAAAAACTGTTTTTT. It translates to CASSFPPGQDQEKLFF.

The V call is TRBV20-1, the J call TRBJ2-7; 8 bases are a match to TRBD2. The CDR3 has 13 amino acids. With V trimmed by 3 bases and J by 2 bases, 3 bases remained unmatched. Germline V lookup: CDR1 DFQATT, CDR2 SNEGSKA (reference sequence). The CDR3, as DNA: TGCAGTGCTAGCGTAGCGGGGACCTACGAGCAGTACTTC. As protein: CSASVAGTYEQYF.

The V gene is TRBV5-1, the J gene TRBJ1-6, with D maybe TRBD1 (5 bases). V was shortened by 0 bases and J by 9 bases, with 13 bases between the two germline ends. The CDR3 is 15 residues long. The germline V gene has CDR1 SGHRS and CDR2 YFSETQ. CDR3: CASSLVGRESSPLHF. Here the CDR3 DNA reads TGCGCCAGCAGCTTGGTAGGCAGGGAGAGTTCACCCCTCCACTTT.

The chain uses TRBV6-2 or TRBV6-3 and TRBJ2-6; D is unclear. The germline CDR1 and CDR2 sequences are MNHEY and SVGEGT. This CDR3 spans 16 amino acids. V dropped 2 bases and J dropped 4 bases, with 12 bases sitting between them. This CDR3 is CASSYLFRGGANVLTF. The CDR3 DNA is TGTGCCAGCAGTTACCTCTTCCGAGGCGGGGCCAACGTCCTGACTTTC.

V and J are TRBV10-1 and TRBJ1-1; D gene unclear. Germline V gene data show CDR1 as WNHNN and CDR2 as SYGVQD (reference sequence). This CDR3 contains 11 residues. The germline V and J ends were trimmed by 4 bases and 9 bases, with 9 bases remaining between them. The CDR3: CASSVSGKAFF. DNA for the CDR3: TGCGCCAGCAGTGTCTCCGGAAAAGCTTTCTTT.

This chain connects TRBV3-1 to TRBJ2-7; 9 bases are a match to TRBD1. Losses at the gene ends were 2 bases for V and 4 bases for J; bases not matched to a gene: 3. CDR1 is LGHDT and CDR2 is YNNKEL in the germline V gene (reference sequence). The CDR3 spans 14 residues. This CDR3 reads CASSQPGQGYEQYF. CDR3 in DNA: TGTGCCAGCAGCCAACCGGGACAGGGTTACGAGCAGTACTTC.

Only a few counts were recorded for this clonotype. This rearrangement joins TRBV9 to TRBJ2-1, with a tentative D call TRBD1 (5 bases). Germline lookup yields CDR1 SGDLS and CDR2 YYNGEE. This CDR3 comprises 16 residues. Trimming left V 1 base short and J 0 bases short, with 11 bases between. This chain's CDR3 is CASSVSSDSSYNEQFF. The CDR3 DNA sequence: TGTGCCAGCAGCGTATCTTCCGACAGCTCCTACAATGAGCAGTTCTTC.

With regard to this clonotype: A much larger clone sits a single nucleotide away, making a read error possible. The chain combines TRBV7-7 with TRBJ2-2; the match to TRBD1 covers 9 bases. Germline CDR1 SSHAT, CDR2 FNYEAQ (reference sequence). CDR3 length: 15 residues. The CDR3 DNA follows: TGTGCCATCAGCCCACAGGGACAGGGTGCCGGGGAGCTGTTTTTT. This gives the protein CAISPQGQGAGELFF.

This clonotype has more than one count but fewer than ten. This sequence joins TRBV3-1 and TRBJ2-7; unclear D gene. The length of the CDR3 is 13 residues. V was trimmed by 1 base and J by 6 bases, leaving 10 bases between them. Germline lookup yields CDR1 LGHDT and CDR2 YNNKEL (reference sequence). CDR3 loop: CASSQVWRSEQYF. The DNA of the CDR3 is TGTGCCAGCAGCCAAGTATGGCGTAGCGAGCAGTACTTC.

The rearrangement uses TRBV28 and TRBJ2-3, with D hard to call. CDR1 is MDHEN, CDR2 SYDVKM, per germline. The germline V and J ends were trimmed by 6 bases and 4 bases, with 17 bases remaining between them. The CDR3 extends over 15 amino acids. DNA for the CDR3: TGTGCCAGCAGACCTTCGATGGGCCCGGCAGATACGCAGTATTTT. This codes for CASRPSMGPADTQYF.

The chain has TRBV29-1 and TRBJ2-1; 12 nucleotides agree with TRBD2. V was clipped by 4 bases and J by 9 bases; unmatched bases: 10. The germline gives CDR1 SQVTM, CDR2 ANQGSEA. This CDR3 is built from 15 residues. CDR3 amino acids: CSVASFTLAGGEQFF. The CDR3 DNA sequence: TGCAGCGTTGCAAGCTTTACACTAGCGGGGGGTGAGCAGTTCTTC.